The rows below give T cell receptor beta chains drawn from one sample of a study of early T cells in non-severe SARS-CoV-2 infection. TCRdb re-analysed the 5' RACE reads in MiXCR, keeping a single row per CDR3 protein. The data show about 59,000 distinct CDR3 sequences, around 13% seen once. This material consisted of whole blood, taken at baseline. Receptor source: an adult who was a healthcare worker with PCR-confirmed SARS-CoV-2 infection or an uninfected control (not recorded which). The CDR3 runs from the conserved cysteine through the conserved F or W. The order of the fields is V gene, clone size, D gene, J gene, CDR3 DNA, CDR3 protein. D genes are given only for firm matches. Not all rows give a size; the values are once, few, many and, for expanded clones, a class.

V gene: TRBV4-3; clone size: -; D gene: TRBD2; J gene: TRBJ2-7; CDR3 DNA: TGCGCCAGCAGCCAAGATCTAGGGCTAGCGGGAGTCGAGCAGTACTTC; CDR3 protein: CASSQDLGLAGVEQYF
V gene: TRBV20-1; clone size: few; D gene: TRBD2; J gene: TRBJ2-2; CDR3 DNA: TGCAGTGCAACGAATAGCGGGGGCCGAAGCGGGGAGCTGTTTTTT; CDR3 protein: CSATNSGGRSGELFF
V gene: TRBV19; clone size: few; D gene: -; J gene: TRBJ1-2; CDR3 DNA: TGTGCCAGTAGTATCGTTCTTGGTGGCTACACCTTC; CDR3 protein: CASSIVLGGYTF
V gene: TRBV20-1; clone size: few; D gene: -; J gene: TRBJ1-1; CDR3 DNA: TGCAGTGCTAGAGATCGCCCCAACACTGAAGCTTTCTTT; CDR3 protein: CSARDRPNTEAFF
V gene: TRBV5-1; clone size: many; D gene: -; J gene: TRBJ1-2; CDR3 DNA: TGCGCCAGCAGCCTCGGTGGCGACCCGGGAGGCTACACCTTC; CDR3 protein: CASSLGGDPGGYTF
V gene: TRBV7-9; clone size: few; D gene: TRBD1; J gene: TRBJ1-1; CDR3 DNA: TGTGCCAGCAGCTTATCCGCGGGACAGCACAACCTTCTGGGCACTGAAGCTTTCTTT; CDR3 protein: CASSLSAGQHNLLGTEAFF
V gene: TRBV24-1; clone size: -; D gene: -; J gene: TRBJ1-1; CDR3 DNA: TGTGCCACCAGTGGGCAGGGAGGAATCGGCACTGAAGCTTTCTTT; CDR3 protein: CATSGQGGIGTEAFF
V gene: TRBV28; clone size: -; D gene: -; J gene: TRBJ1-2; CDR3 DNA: TGTGCCAGCAGCACAGCTAACTATGGCTACACCTTC; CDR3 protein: CASSTANYGYTF
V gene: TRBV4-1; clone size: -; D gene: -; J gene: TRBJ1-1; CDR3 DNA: TGCGCCAGCAGCCAGGCAGATTACGCGGAAGCTTTCTTT; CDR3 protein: CASSQADYAEAFF
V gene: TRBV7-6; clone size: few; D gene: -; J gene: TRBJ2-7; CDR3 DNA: TGTGCCAGCAGCTTAGCGGCAGGGGAAAGCTCCTACGAGCAGTACTTC; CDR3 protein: CASSLAAGESSYEQYF
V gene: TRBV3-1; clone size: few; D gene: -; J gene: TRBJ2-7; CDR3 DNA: TGTGCCAGCAGCCTAATGGCGACTACTTTTTACGAGCAGTACTTC; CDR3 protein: CASSLMATTFYEQYF
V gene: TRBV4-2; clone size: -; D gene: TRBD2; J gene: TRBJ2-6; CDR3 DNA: TGTGCCAGCAGCCAAGATCCAGCGGGAGACTCTGGGGCCAACGTCCTGACTTTC; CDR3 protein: CASSQDPAGDSGANVLTF
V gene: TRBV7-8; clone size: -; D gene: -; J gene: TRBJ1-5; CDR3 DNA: TGTGCCAGCAGCCTACGGGACGGGGGGTTAAAGGGTCAGCCCCAGCATTTT; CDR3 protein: CASSLRDGGLKGQPQHF
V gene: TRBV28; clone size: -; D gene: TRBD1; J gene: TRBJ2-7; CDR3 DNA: TGTGCCAGCATCACTCCTCCGGGACAGGGACCCTACGAGCAGTACTTC; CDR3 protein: CASITPPGQGPYEQYF
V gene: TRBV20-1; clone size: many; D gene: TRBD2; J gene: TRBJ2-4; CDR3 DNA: TGCAGTGCGCCGGGGGGAATGCTAGCCAAAAACATTCAGTACTTC; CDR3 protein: CSAPGGMLAKNIQYF
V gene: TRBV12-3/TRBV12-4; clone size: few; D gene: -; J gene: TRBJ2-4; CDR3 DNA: TGTGCCAACAGCCTTAGCCACATTCAGTACTTC; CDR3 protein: CANSLSHIQYF
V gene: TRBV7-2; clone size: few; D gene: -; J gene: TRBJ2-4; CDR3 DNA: TGTGCCAGCAGCTGGGTAGGCAGGGCGGACATTCAGTACTTC; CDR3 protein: CASSWVGRADIQYF
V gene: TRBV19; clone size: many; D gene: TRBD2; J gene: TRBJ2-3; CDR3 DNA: TGTGCCAGTAGTAGTGACTACAGAGCGGGAGGGCGAGATACGCAGTATTTT; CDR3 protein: CASSSDYRAGGRDTQYF
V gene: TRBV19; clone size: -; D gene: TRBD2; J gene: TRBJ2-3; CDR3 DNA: TGTGCCAGCCAAGGGGAGGGAGATACGCAGTATTTT; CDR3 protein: CASQGEGDTQYF
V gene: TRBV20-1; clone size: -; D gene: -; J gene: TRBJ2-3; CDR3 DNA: TGCAGTGCCACATATCCGGCGACTAGCACAGATACGCAGTATTTT; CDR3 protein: CSATYPATSTDTQYF
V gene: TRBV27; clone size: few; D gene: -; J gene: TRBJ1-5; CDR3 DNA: TGTGCCAGCAGTTCCCAGGGATTTGGGCCCCAGCATTTT; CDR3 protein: CASSSQGFGPQHF
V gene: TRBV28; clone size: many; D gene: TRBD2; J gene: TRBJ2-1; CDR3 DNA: TGTGCCAGCATTACGGGAGGGAGCTCCTACAATGAGCAGTTCTTC; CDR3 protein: CASITGGSSYNEQFF
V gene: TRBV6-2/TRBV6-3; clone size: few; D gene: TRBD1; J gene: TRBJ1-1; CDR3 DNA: TGTGCCAGCAGTAAGGGGGCACAAATGAACACTGAAGCTTTCTTT; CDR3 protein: CASSKGAQMNTEAFF
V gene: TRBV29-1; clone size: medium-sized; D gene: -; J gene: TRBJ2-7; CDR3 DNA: TGCAGCGTTGAAGAAGGTCGAGGGGAGCAGTACTTC; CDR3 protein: CSVEEGRGEQYF
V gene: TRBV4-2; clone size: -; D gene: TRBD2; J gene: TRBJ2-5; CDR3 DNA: TGTGCCAGCAGCCACCTAAGCGGGAGGGGTCAAGAGACCCAGTACTTC; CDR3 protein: CASSHLSGRGQETQYF
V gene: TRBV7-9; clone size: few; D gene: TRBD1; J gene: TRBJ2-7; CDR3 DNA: TGTGCCAGCAGCTTATGGGACAGCTACGAGCAGTACTTC; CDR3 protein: CASSLWDSYEQYF
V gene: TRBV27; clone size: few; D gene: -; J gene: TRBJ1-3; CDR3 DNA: TGTGCCAGCAGTGTAGACGGAACCTCTGGAAACACCATATATTTT; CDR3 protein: CASSVDGTSGNTIYF
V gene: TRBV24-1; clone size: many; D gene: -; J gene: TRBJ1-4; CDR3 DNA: TGTGCCACCAGTGAATGGGGTCCAGGGATCGGCGAAAAACTGTTTTTT; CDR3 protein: CATSEWGPGIGEKLFF
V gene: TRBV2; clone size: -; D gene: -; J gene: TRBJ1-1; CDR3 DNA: TGTGCCAGCAGTGAAGAAAGGTTATACACTGAAGCTTTCTTT; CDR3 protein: CASSEERLYTEAFF
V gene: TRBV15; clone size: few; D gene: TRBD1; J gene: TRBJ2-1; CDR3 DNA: TGTGCCACCAGCTTACGACAGGGGGCCTACAATGAGCAGTTCTTC; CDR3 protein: CATSLRQGAYNEQFF